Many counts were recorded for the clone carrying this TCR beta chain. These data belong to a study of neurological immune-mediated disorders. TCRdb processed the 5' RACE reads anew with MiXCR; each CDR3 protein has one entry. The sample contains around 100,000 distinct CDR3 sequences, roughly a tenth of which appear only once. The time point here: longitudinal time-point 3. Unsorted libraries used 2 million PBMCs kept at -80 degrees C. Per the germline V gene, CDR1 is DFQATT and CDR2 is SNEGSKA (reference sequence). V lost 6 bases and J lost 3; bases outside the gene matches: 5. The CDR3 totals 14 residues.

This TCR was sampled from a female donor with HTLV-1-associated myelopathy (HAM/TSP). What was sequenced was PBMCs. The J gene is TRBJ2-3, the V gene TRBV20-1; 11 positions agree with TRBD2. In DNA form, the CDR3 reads TGCAGTGCAAGTAGCGGGGGGGGGACAGATACGCAGTATTTT. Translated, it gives CSASSGGGTDTQYF.